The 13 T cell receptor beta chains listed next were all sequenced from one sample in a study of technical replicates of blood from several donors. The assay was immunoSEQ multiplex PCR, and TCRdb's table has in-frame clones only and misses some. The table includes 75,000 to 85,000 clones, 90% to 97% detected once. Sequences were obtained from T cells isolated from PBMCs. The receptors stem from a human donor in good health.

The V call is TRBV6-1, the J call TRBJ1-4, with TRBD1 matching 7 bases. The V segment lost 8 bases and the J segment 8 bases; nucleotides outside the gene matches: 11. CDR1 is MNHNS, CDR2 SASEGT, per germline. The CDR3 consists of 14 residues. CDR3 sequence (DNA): TGTGCCAGCTGCTCTGCCAGACAGGGCGAAAAACTGTTTTTT. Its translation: CASCSARQGEKLFF.

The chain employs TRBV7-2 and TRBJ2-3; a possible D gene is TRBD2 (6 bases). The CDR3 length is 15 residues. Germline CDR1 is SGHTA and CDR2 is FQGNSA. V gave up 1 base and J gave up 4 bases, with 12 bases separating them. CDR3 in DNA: TGTGCCAGCAGCTTAGTTGGGGGGTCCCCAGATACGCAGTATTTT. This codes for CASSLVGGSPDTQYF. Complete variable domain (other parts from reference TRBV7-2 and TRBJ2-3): GAGVSQSPSNKVTEKGKDVELRCDPISGHTALYWYRQSLGQGLEFLIYFQGNSAPDKSGLPSDRFSAERTGGSVSTLTIQRTQQEDSAVYLCASSLVGGSPDTQYFGPGTRLTVL.

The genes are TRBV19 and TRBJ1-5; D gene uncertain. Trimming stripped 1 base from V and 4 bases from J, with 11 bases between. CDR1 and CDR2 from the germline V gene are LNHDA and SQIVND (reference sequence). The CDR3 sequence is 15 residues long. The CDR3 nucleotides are TGTGCCAGTAGTATAGCATCCGCCGGTAATCAGCCCCAGCATTTT. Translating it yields CASSIASAGNQPQHF.

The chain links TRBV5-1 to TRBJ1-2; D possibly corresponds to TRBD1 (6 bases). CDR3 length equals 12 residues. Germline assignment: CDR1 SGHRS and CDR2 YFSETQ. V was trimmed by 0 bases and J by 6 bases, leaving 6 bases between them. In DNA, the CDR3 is TGCGCCAGCAGCTTGGGGACAGATGGCTACACCTTC. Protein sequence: CASSLGTDGYTF. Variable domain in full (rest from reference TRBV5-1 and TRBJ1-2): KAGVTQTPRYLIKTRGQQVTLSCSPISGHRSVSWYQQTPGQGLQFLFEYFSETQRNKGNFPGRFSGRQFSNSRSEMNVSTLELGDSALYLCASSLGTDGYTFGSGTRLTVV.

CDR3 in DNA: TGTGCCAGCAGCTACGACGGGACTAGCGGCACAGATACGCAGTATTTT. It specifies CASSYDGTSGTDTQYF. The chain employs TRBV5-4 and TRBJ2-3; 10 nucleotides agree with TRBD2. Germline CDR1 is SGHNT and CDR2 is YYREEE (reference sequence). There are 16 residues in the CDR3. The ends lost 3 bases at V and 1 base at J; junction bases unmatched: 5.

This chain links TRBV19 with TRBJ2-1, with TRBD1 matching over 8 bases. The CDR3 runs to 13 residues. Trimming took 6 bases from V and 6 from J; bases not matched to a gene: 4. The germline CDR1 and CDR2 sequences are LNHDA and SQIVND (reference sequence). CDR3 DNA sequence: TGTGCCAGTAGAATCCAGGGGGCCAATGAGCAGTTCTTC. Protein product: CASRIQGANEQFF.

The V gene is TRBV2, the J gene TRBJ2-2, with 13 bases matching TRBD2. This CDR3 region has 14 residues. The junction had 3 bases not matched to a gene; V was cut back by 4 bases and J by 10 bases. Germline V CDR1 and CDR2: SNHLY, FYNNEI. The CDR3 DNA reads TGTGCCAGCAGTGGAGGACTAGCGGGAGTGGAGCTGTTTTTT. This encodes CASSGGLAGVELFF. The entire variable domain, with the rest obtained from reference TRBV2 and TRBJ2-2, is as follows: EPEVTQTPSHQVTQMGQEVILRCVPISNHLYFYWYRQILGQKVEFLVSFYNNEISEKSEIFDDQFSVERPDGSNFTLKIRSTKLEDSAMYFCASSGGLAGVELFFGEGSRLTVL.

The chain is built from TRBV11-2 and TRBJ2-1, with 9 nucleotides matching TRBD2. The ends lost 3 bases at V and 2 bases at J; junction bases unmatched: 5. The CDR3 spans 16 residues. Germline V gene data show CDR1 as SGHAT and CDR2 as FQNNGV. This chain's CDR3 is CASSFILAGPYNEQFF. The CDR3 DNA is TGTGCCAGCAGCTTTATACTAGCGGGCCCCTACAATGAGCAGTTCTTC.

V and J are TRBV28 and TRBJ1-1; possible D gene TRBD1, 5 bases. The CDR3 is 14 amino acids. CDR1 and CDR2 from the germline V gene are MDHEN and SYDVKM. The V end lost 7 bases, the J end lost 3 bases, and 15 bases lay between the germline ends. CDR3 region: CASTMGQGHTEAFF. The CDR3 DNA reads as TGTGCCAGCACCATGGGGCAGGGCCACACTGAAGCTTTCTTT.

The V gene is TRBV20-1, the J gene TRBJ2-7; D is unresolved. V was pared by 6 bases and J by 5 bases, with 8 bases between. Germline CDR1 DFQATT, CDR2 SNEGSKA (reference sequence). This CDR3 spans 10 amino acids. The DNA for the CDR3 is TGCAGTGCCGCTATCGACGAGCAGTACTTC. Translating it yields CSAAIDEQYF.

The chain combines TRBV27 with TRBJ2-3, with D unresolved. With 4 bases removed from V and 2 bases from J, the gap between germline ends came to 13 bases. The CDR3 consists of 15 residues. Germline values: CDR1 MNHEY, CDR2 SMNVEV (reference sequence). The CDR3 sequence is CASSYGESATDTQYF. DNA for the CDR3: TGTGCCAGCAGTTACGGAGAGAGCGCCACAGATACGCAGTATTTT.

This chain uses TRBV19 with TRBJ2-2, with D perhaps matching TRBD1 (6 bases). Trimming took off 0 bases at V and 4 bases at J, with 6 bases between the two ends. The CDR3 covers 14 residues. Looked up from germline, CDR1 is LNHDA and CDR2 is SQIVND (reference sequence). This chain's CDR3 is CASSIDRGTGELFF. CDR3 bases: TGTGCCAGTAGTATAGACAGGGGCACCGGGGAGCTGTTTTTT.

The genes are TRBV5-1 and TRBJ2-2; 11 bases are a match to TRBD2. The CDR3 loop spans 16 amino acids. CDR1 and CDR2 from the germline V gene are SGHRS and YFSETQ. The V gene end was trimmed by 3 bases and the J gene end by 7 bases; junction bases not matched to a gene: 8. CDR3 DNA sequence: TGCGCCAGCAGCTCAATAGCGGGAGGGCCCGTCGGGGAGCTGTTTTTT. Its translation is CASSSIAGGPVGELFF.